These 4 T cell receptor beta chains came from one sample sequenced in a study of cytomegalovirus exposure and HLA in healthy donors. PCR primers comprised 60 Vbeta and 13 Jbeta primers. Measured with immunoSEQ multiplex PCR; TCRdb has only the in-frame clones, and not every one. This table holds roughly 120,000 clones, more than 60% found once. The sequencing sample was made of PBMCs. The receptors derive from a middle-aged woman in good health and CMV-seropositive.

The chain couples TRBV15 to TRBJ2-1; D gene uncertain. V shed 1 base and J shed 6 bases, with 13 bases lying between them. Germline values: CDR1 LNHNV, CDR2 YYDKDF (reference sequence). There are 15 residues in the CDR3. The CDR3 region is CATSRAGFLSNEQFF. The CDR3 nucleotides are TGTGCCACCAGCAGAGCCGGGTTCTTATCCAATGAGCAGTTCTTC.

J is TRBJ2-3 and V is TRBV18; D remains unclear. This CDR3 spans 13 amino acids. V dropped 2 bases and J dropped 4 bases, with 7 bases sitting between them. Looked up from germline, CDR1 is KGHSH and CDR2 is LQKENI. The CDR3 DNA reads TGTGCCAGCTCACCAAATCCCGCAGATACGCAGTATTTT. It is translated as CASSPNPADTQYF. The full variable domain, rest sourced from reference TRBV18 and TRBJ2-3, is NAGVMQNPRHLVRRRGQEARLRCSPMKGHSHVYWYRQLPEEGLKFMVYLQKENIIDESGMPKERFSAEFPKEGPSILRIQQVVRGDSAAYFCASSPNPADTQYFGPGTRLTVL.

In DNA form, the CDR3 reads TGTGCCAGCAGCTTAGGAGGGCCGAACACCGGGGAGCTGTTTTTT. Translated, it gives CASSLGGPNTGELFF. The gene calls are TRBV7-3 and TRBJ2-2, with D possibly TRBD2 on 6 matching bases. Germline loops: CDR1 SGHTA, CDR2 FQGTGA. V lost 2 bases to trimming and J lost 0 bases, with 7 bases between them. The CDR3 consists of 15 residues.

The chain recombines TRBV30 with TRBJ1-1; 7 nucleotides agree with TRBD1. Germline CDR1 GTSNPN, CDR2 SVGIG (reference sequence). The V gene end was trimmed by 0 bases and the J gene end by 10 bases; junction bases not matched to a gene: 11. This CDR3 has 14 residues. CDR3 sequence reads: CAWSVGNNRGLAFF. As DNA, the CDR3 is TGTGCCTGGAGTGTAGGAAACAACAGGGGTTTAGCTTTCTTT.